These T cell receptor beta chains were read from a single sample in a study of blood T cell repertoires in COVID-19. Profiled with immunoSEQ multiplex PCR; TCRdb holds only in-frame clones, not every one. This table has roughly 300,000 clones, 87% appearing once. Sequencing was done on a sample of PBMCs or T cells enriched from blood (not recorded which). Receptors were obtained from a woman aged 25 to 39 who had recovered from COVID-19. CDR3s include the opening cysteine and the closing phenylalanine or tryptophan.

v_gene	j_gene	CDR3aa
TRBV18	TRBJ1-5	CASSPREGADQPQHF
TRBV5-4	TRBJ1-1	CASSVSDRAGTEAFF
TRBV29-1	TRBJ1-2	CSVEEVQSYGYTF
TRBV12-5	TRBJ1-1	CASGLQVGPNTEAFF
TRBV14	TRBJ2-3	CASSPSRDTQYF
TRBV3-1/TRBV3-2	TRBJ2-2	CASSSLPGDTGELFF
TRBV3-1/TRBV3-2	TRBJ2-5	CASSQVARGGRETQYF
TRBV10-2	TRBJ1-1	CASSDRRTANTEAFF
TRBV4-1	TRBJ2-5	CASSQGTGQRETQYF
TRBV6-1	TRBJ1-2	CASSEALTSYGYTF
TRBV7-3	TRBJ1-1	CASSLGQGNTEAFF
TRBV19	TRBJ1-6	CASSSQGARSPLHF
TRBV19	TRBJ1-1	CASTLGSTEAFF
TRBV5-1	TRBJ2-3	CASSSLQGISTDTQYF
TRBV9	TRBJ2-3	CASSVDPSGGAIDTQYF
TRBV27	TRBJ2-1	CASWEGNEQFF
TRBV5-1	TRBJ2-3	CASSPPAGTDTQYF
TRBV21-1	TRBJ1-1	CASRPGGQTNTEAFF
TRBV19	TRBJ1-2	CASSPRAAEAYGYTF
TRBV9	TRBJ1-4	CASSLREGEKLFF
TRBV5-1	TRBJ2-5	CASRGAWSSGSQETQYF
TRBV7-9	TRBJ2-1	CASSSLAGAVYNEQFF
TRBV5-1	TRBJ1-2	CASSSQGNYGYTF
TRBV19	TRBJ1-2	CASTTGATNYGYTF
TRBV4-1	TRBJ1-2	CASSQGTGGNYGYTF
TRBV12-3/TRBV12-4	TRBJ2-3	CASSSQGPDTQYF
TRBV5-5	TRBJ1-2	CASSLQNYGYTF
TRBV11-1	TRBJ2-3	CASSFGLAGPTDTQYF
TRBV4-1	TRBJ1-2	CASSQEQEIYGYTF
TRBV30	TRBJ1-3	CAWSGQIISGNTIYF
TRBV9	TRBJ1-5	CASSVGTGSNQPQHF
TRBV28	TRBJ2-3	CASSLTGQGFTDTQYF
TRBV3-1/TRBV3-2	TRBJ2-3	CASSRKSGGFTDTQYF
TRBV30	TRBJ1-5	CAWSVGGTAQHF
TRBV30	TRBJ1-4	CASQGLNEKLFF
TRBV19	TRBJ1-2	CASRLTGTGDEGYTF
TRBV21-1	TRBJ1-5	CASSSHPTGNQPQHF
TRBV6-5	TRBJ1-3	CASRTGVGNTIYF
TRBV6-6	TRBJ1-1	CASSVGDSRAFF
TRBV4-1	TRBJ1-2	CASSQEARGFGGYTF
TRBV19	TRBJ1-3	CASSIRTGGGNTIYF
TRBV10-3	TRBJ2-3	CAISGSGSHTDTQYF
TRBV12-5	TRBJ1-2	CASGLGQGVYGYTF
TRBV19	TRBJ1-6	CASSRNGESYNSPLHF
TRBV2	TRBJ1-1	CASTSGEGTEAFF
TRBV4-3	TRBJ1-2	CASSHTTGPNGYTF
TRBV7-9	TRBJ1-2	CASSHRLARGGYTF